This TCR beta chain was recovered during a study of blood T cell repertoires in COVID-19 (dated by TCRdb to the early 2020s). With respect to the entire study: Collaborator samples came from the United States, Italy and Spain and covered acute and convalescent phases of COVID-19. The prospective study material was composed of cDNA or gDNA derived from T cells, B-cell-depleted T cells, or PBMCs. Deeply sampled blood TCRbeta repertoires from subjects exposed to, actively infected with, or recovered from COVID-19 were included in the dataset. A freely available public database, intended as a resource for researchers studying the immune response to SARS-CoV-2, is where the repertoires were released. The samples were drawn from two sources: the first 160 participants of the ongoing ImmuneRACE study, and about 1,300 subjects contributed by 6 global collaborators. Sample metadata almost always included a de-identified subject ID, COVID-19 status, age in years and sex. Where available, HLA class I and class II types were obtained from metadata supplied by the sample provider rather than from assay-based typing. Study-wide conclusions, independent of this receptor: Clinical and demographic metadata were provided uncurated, with the amount varying by source and participant.

The CDR3 goes from the cysteine to the phenylalanine over 15 residues. The retained sequence is limited to the CDR3, 45 bases, with the frame set at the first base. The germline V gene (reference sequence) supplies CDR1 MNHNY and CDR2 SVGAGI. Trimming leaves V shorter by 6 bases and J shorter by 4 bases, with the junction holding 8 bases beyond the gene matches. About this clone: Its antigen remains undetermined. No per-base quality is available; no much larger clone lies one base away.

Whole blood was collected in K2EDTA tubes by collaborating institutions according to the institutions' own protocols. Collaborator samples were shipped for TCRbeta analysis as frozen whole blood, isolated PBMCs, or DNA extracted from either sample type. TCRbeta CDR3 regions were amplified from genomic DNA by means of the immunoSEQ Assay, a bias-controlled multiplex PCR. On the authors' methods: The number of nucleated cells in each sample was estimated by amplification of reference gene primers within the assay. To quantify the absolute abundance of each unique TCRbeta CDR3 rearrangement, sequence reads were collapsed and filtered. For each sample, productive Simpson clonality was calculated as the square root of Simpson's diversity index across productive rearrangements. The clones in this table, taken by TCRdb from immuneACCESS, are in-frame only. Not every clone is retained; where verified, under half of the shortfall comes from an unresolved V gene, and the cause of the rest is unknown. V, J and clone size were drawn from that table, and D and trimming were deduced from the DNA. This sample comprises over 90,000 clones, over 75% of them detected only once. Over 10% of the sample is held by the ten biggest clonotypes.

The TCR originated in a human donor in a cohort sampled during active or convalescent COVID-19. Sequenced material: peripheral blood. The sequence is built from TRBV6-6 and TRBJ2-4; the junction holds 8 bases that match TRBD2. The nucleotides read TGTGCCAGCAGCCTCCGGGGGGGCTCAAAAAACATTCAGTACTTC. The resulting protein is CASSLRGGSKNIQYF.